Following are 21 T cell receptor beta chains from one sample sequenced in a study of blood T cell repertoires in COVID-19. Some clones are missing from TCRdb's copy, which holds only in-frame ones; the method was immunoSEQ multiplex PCR. This table holds about 100,000 clones, 65% to 75% found once. Input material: peripheral blood. The origin of the receptors is a man older than 75 with acute or convalescent COVID-19.

This chain uses TRBV19 with TRBJ2-7, with D perhaps TRBD1 (6 bases). V gave up 6 bases and J gave up 2 bases, with 17 bases separating them. This CDR3 comprises 15 residues. The V gene's germline CDR1 is LNHDA and CDR2 SQIVND (reference sequence). CDR3 sequence: CASRDRTEGAYEQYF. DNA of the CDR3: TGTGCCAGTAGGGACCGAACCGAGGGGGCCTACGAGCAGTACTTC.

The V and J genes are TRBV5-4 and TRBJ1-2; 7 bases line up with TRBD1. The germline V gene encodes CDR1 SGHNT and CDR2 YYREEE (reference sequence). This CDR3 region has 15 residues. The trim removed 4 bases at V and 4 bases at J, leaving 10 bases unmatched. This CDR3 reads CASSTAATGTYGYTF. CDR3 in DNA: TGTGCCAGCAGCACTGCGGCGACAGGGACCTATGGCTACACCTTC.

The rearrangement links TRBV6-5 to TRBJ1-5, with a weak D call TRBD1 (5 bases). The CDR3 is 14 amino acids. Germline CDR1 and CDR2: MNHEY and SVGAGI. Trimming pared 0 bases from V and 7 bases from J, leaving 10 bases between. CDR3 region: CASSYSGGRQPQHF. The CDR3 nucleotides are TGTGCCAGCAGTTACTCCGGGGGAAGGCAGCCCCAGCATTTT.

The genes are TRBV4-3 and TRBJ2-7, with D perhaps TRBD1 (6 bases). The germline V gene has CDR1 LGHNA and CDR2 YSLEER. CDR3 size: 15 residues. Trimming cost V 1 base and J 3 bases, with 13 bases left between them. The CDR3 DNA sequence: TGCGCCAGCAGCCAAGTGGACAGTTTGGGCTACGAGCAGTACTTC. Protein product: CASSQVDSLGYEQYF.

V gene TRBV6-2 or TRBV6-3 combines with J gene TRBJ2-5, with TRBD1 matching over 10 bases. Germline CDR1 MNHEY, CDR2 SVGEGT. This CDR3 comprises 15 residues. Germline trimming cut 5 bases from V and 2 bases from J; bases unmatched to any gene: 5. DNA of the CDR3: TGTGCCAGCAGTGCCGGGACAGGGGCACAAGAGACCCAGTACTTC. Translated: CASSAGTGAQETQYF.

V is TRBV5-4 and J is TRBJ1-2; no clear D gene. The CDR3 is 14 residues long. V gave up 1 base and J gave up 7 bases, with 14 bases separating them. The germline V gene encodes CDR1 SGHNT and CDR2 YYREEE (reference sequence). The CDR3 loop reads CASSLITAPSGYTF. The CDR3 DNA reads as TGTGCCAGCAGCTTGATTACTGCCCCTAGTGGCTACACCTTC. Using reference TRBV5-4 and TRBJ1-2 for the parts outside the CDR3, the full variable domain is ETGVTQSPTHLIKTRGQQVTLRCSSQSGHNTVSWYQQALGQGPQFIFQYYREEENGRGNFPPRFSGLQFPNYSSELNVNALELDDSALYLCASSLITAPSGYTFGSGTRLTVV.

To note about this clone: This same CDR3 is encoded by further DNA sequences in the sample. V and J are TRBV6-6 and TRBJ2-2; 8 positions agree with TRBD2. The CDR3 has 16 amino acids. Germline V gives CDR1 MNHNY, CDR2 SVGAGI (reference sequence). Trimming took 0 bases from V and 11 from J; bases not matched to a gene: 11. The CDR3, as DNA: TGTGCCAGCAGTTACTCGATTGCGGGAGGATTCGGAGAGCTGTTTTTT. It is translated as CASSYSIAGGFGELFF.

This clone was detected once. This chain connects TRBV7-2 to TRBJ2-7; 8 bases are a match to TRBD2. After removal of 2 bases from V and 0 bases from J, the junction contained 12 bases not matched to a gene. This CDR3 contains 18 residues. In germline, CDR1 is SGHTA, CDR2 FQGNSA. CDR3 nucleotide sequence: TGTGCCAGCAGCTTACTAGCGGGTGGAATAGGGGACTCCTACGAGCAGTACTTC. It translates to CASSLLAGGIGDSYEQYF.

The table lists this clone with a few counts. The CDR3 sequence is CASSSTALLYNEQFF. CDR3 DNA: TGTGCCAGCAGCTCGACAGCGCTCCTTTACAATGAGCAGTTCTTC. The rearrangement uses TRBV7-9 and TRBJ2-1; weak D call: TRBD1 (5 bases). The CDR3 has 15 amino acids. V was cut by 4 bases and J by 4 bases, with 14 bases left in between. From germline, CDR1 is SEHNR and CDR2 FQNEAQ (reference sequence). Full variable domain (rest looked up from reference TRBV7-9 and TRBJ2-1): DTGVSQNPRHKITKRGQNVTFRCDPISEHNRLYWYRQTLGQGPEFLTYFQNEAQLEKSRLLSDRFSAERPKGSFSTLEIQRTEQGDSAMYLCASSSTALLYNEQFFGPGTRLTVL.

This clone occurred a few times. This chain joins TRBV29-1 and TRBJ2-2, with TRBD1 matching over 8 bases. Unmatched junction bases numbered 8, after V lost 7 bases and J lost 1 base. Germline V gene data show CDR1 as SQVTM and CDR2 as ANQGSEA. CDR3 size: 15 residues. This CDR3 is CSARGGTGNTGELFF. Written as DNA, the CDR3 is TGCAGCGCCAGAGGTGGGACAGGGAACACCGGGGAGCTGTTTTTT.

V gene TRBV19 combines with J gene TRBJ1-2; D is possibly TRBD1 (5 bases). The V end was cut by 5 bases, the J end by 8 bases, with 18 bases between. CDR3 length equals 14 residues. Germline loops: CDR1 LNHDA, CDR2 SQIVND (reference sequence). CDR3 DNA sequence: TGTGCCAGTAGTCTTATTCAGGGAACCCTAGGCTACACCTTC. Translation gives CASSLIQGTLGYTF.

The gene calls are TRBV28 and TRBJ2-4; 7 nucleotides line up with TRBD2. Germline values: CDR1 MDHEN, CDR2 SYDVKM. This CDR3 is 18 amino acids long. V lost 6 bases and J lost 0; bases outside the gene matches: 14. CDR3 nucleotides: TGTGCCAGCAGCCTTGCCTGGGCGGGGAGGGTAGCCAAAAACATTCAGTACTTC. Translating it yields CASSLAWAGRVAKNIQYF.

The chain uses TRBV3-1 (or the pseudogene TRBV3-2) and TRBJ1-5, with D uncertain. This CDR3 region has 15 residues. Germline CDR1 and CDR2: LGHDT and YNNKEL (reference sequence). V lost 1 base to trimming and J lost 6 bases, with 13 bases between them. Written as DNA, the CDR3 is TGTGCCAGCAGCCAAGGACAAGGAGGCGGTCAGCCCCAGCATTTT. Amino acids: CASSQGQGGGQPQHF.

The rearrangement uses TRBV2 and TRBJ1-5; D ambiguous. V was trimmed by 2 bases and J by 6 bases, leaving 5 bases between them. The germline V gene has CDR1 SNHLY and CDR2 FYNNEI. CDR3 size: 12 residues. The CDR3 protein is CASSESVQPQHF. CDR3 nucleotides: TGTGCCAGCAGTGAATCGGTTCAGCCCCAGCATTTT.

This chain joins TRBV7-2 and TRBJ2-2; D is undetermined. Trimming shortened V by 1 base and J by 6 bases, and 12 bases separated the two germline ends. There are 15 residues in the CDR3. The V gene's germline CDR1 is SGHTA and CDR2 FQGNSA. The CDR3 sequence: CASSLVWSYPGELFF. The DNA of the CDR3 is TGTGCCAGCAGCTTAGTATGGTCCTACCCCGGGGAGCTGTTTTTT.

The chain is built from TRBV5-4 and TRBJ1-4, with 11 bases that match TRBD1. The CDR3 totals 16 residues. The J segment lost 8 bases and the V segment lost 4 bases, leaving 10 bases of the junction unmatched. The germline V gene encodes CDR1 SGHNT and CDR2 YYREEE (reference sequence). The CDR3 here is CASSGPGTGGLEKLFF. The CDR3, as DNA: TGTGCCAGCAGCGGGCCCGGGACAGGGGGGTTGGAAAAACTGTTTTTT.

The chain employs TRBV4-3 and TRBJ1-2; D unclear. Germline loops: CDR1 LGHNA, CDR2 YSLEER. The V gene lost 0 bases and the J gene lost 8 bases, with 13 bases spanning the gap. The CDR3 consists of 14 residues. The CDR3 sequence: CASSQDYGGSGYTF. The CDR3 bases are TGCGCCAGCAGCCAAGATTACGGCGGATCCGGCTACACCTTC.

The genes are TRBV28 and TRBJ2-7; the D gene is possibly TRBD2 (5 bases). The CDR3 has 14 amino acids. V dropped 4 bases and J dropped 4 bases, with 14 bases sitting between them. From germline, CDR1 is MDHEN and CDR2 SYDVKM. The CDR3: CASSSPVTGYEQYF. DNA for the CDR3: TGTGCCAGCAGTTCCCCAGTGACGGGATACGAGCAGTACTTC.

This chain links TRBV6-1 with TRBJ1-6; D is ambiguous. This CDR3 region has 17 residues. CDR1 MNHNS and CDR2 SASEGT come from the germline V gene. The V end was cut by 2 bases, the J end by 6 bases, with 17 bases between. The DNA of the CDR3 is TGTGCCAGCAGTGAAATCGGTGGTGGAGGTTTTAATTCACCCCTCCACTTT. It specifies CASSEIGGGGFNSPLHF.

In this sample, this clone turned up a few times. J is TRBJ2-1 and V is TRBV7-9; D perhaps matches TRBD2 (5 bases). With 1 base removed from V and 2 bases from J, the gap between germline ends came to 21 bases. This CDR3 comprises 19 residues. Per germline, CDR1 SEHNR and CDR2 FQNEAQ (reference sequence). The CDR3 region has the DNA TGTGCCAGCAGCTTAGAGAGGGTTTTAGGGAGAACTGCCTACAATGAGCAGTTCTTC. Protein product: CASSLERVLGRTAYNEQFF. Complete variable domain (other parts from reference TRBV7-9 and TRBJ2-1): DTGVSQNPRHKITKRGQNVTFRCDPISEHNRLYWYRQTLGQGPEFLTYFQNEAQLEKSRLLSDRFSAERPKGSFSTLEIQRTEQGDSAMYLCASSLERVLGRTAYNEQFFGPGTRLTVL.

In this sample, this clone turned up a few times. V and J are TRBV6-2 or TRBV6-3 and TRBJ2-7, with D tentatively TRBD1 or TRBD2 (11 bases each). The V gene lost 6 bases and the J gene lost 0 bases, with 33 bases spanning the gap. The germline V gene encodes CDR1 MNHEY and CDR2 SVGEGT. This CDR3 is 21 amino acids long. The CDR3 loop is CASSRRGQGASTSGSSYEQYF. For the CDR3, the DNA is TGTGCCAGCAGCCGACGAGGACAGGGGGCCTCAACTAGCGGGAGCTCCTACGAGCAGTACTTC.